This TCR beta chain was sequenced in a study of vaccination and CD4 T cells after COVID-19. Study-level background: Samples after vaccination came a median roughly eleven weeks past dose two, ranging 14 to 241. Overlapping peptides covering the spike proteins of SARS-CoV-2, HCoV-NL63, HCoV-OC43 and HCoV-229E were added to stimulate cells.

This clonotype was seen only once. Its antigen is unidentified. The Oncomine TCR Beta short-read assay sequenced DNA from cultured CD4+ T cells. From CD4+ T cells that had been cultured, genomic DNA was extracted. Via MiXCR, TCRdb re-called the PCR reads, giving one row per CDR3 protein. The table lists approximately 3,000 distinct CDR3 sequences, 30% to 35% of them singletons, with 60% in the top ten. As to treatment: roughly 10-day PBMC culture with coronavirus spike peptide pools or control peptides (ViraFEST assay). About 1.8 million PBMCs per well were cultured with approximately 10 IU/ml IL-2 and 8.5 to 10 ug/ml peptide pools. The sequenced sample was CD4+ T cells from blood, cultured in vitro, obtained after SARS-CoV-2 vaccination. The TCR comes from a human donor who had recovered from COVID-19.

CDR3 amino acids: CASSLKGLGFSDTQYF. The CDR3 region has the DNA TGTGCCAGCAGCTTAAAGGGACTAGGGTTTTCAGATACGCAGTATTTT. This chain connects TRBV7-3 to TRBJ2-3; 8 nucleotides align to TRBD2. Germline CDR1 SGHTA, CDR2 FQGTGA. The ends lost 1 base at V and 4 bases at J; junction bases unmatched: 7. The length of the CDR3 is 16 residues.